The 20 T cell receptor beta chains below all came from one sample that was sequenced in a study of cytomegalovirus exposure and HLA in healthy donors. The PCR contained 60 Vbeta and 13 Jbeta primers. Data came from immunoSEQ multiplex PCR; TCRdb stores just in-frame clones and leaves some out. The profile shows roughly 130,000 clones, 75% to 85% of them singletons. The sequenced sample consisted of PBMCs. The receptors come from a man aged 25-45 years in good health and CMV-seronegative.

The chain is built from TRBV27 and TRBJ2-3; weak D call: TRBD2 (6 bases). Germline V gives CDR1 MNHEY, CDR2 SMNVEV (reference sequence). There are 16 residues in the CDR3. Between the trimmed V and J ends, which lost 2 bases and 3 bases, there was a span of 15 bases. In DNA form, the CDR3 reads TGTGCCAGCAGTTTACTCGGGGGAGGTGATACAGATACGCAGTATTTT. It encodes CASSLLGGGDTDTQYF.

This clone came up once. V is TRBV29-1 and J is TRBJ2-3; unclear D gene. Trimming stripped 1 base from V and 0 bases from J, with 17 bases between. The CDR3 runs 17 residues. The V gene's germline CDR1 is SQVTM and CDR2 ANQGSEA. CDR3 sequence reads: CSVEAPFSLESTDTQYF. DNA of the CDR3: TGCAGCGTTGAAGCCCCATTTTCCCTAGAGAGCACAGATACGCAGTATTTT.

This clone was found a few times. V gene TRBV28 combines with J gene TRBJ2-1; 7 bases map to TRBD2. The CDR3 sequence is 16 residues long. The V segment lost 5 bases and the J segment 8 bases; nucleotides outside the gene matches: 15. CDR1 is MDHEN and CDR2 is SYDVKM in the germline V gene. This chain's CDR3 is CASSPVGEGFKDEQFF. CDR3 coding DNA: TGTGCCAGCAGTCCGGTCGGGGAGGGGTTTAAGGATGAGCAGTTCTTC. The entire variable domain, with the rest obtained from reference TRBV28 and TRBJ2-1, is as follows: DVKVTQSSRYLVKRTGEKVFLECVQDMDHENMFWYRQDPGLGLRLIYFSYDVKMKEKGDIPEGYSVSREKKERFSLILESASTNQTSMYLCASSPVGEGFKDEQFFGPGTRLTVL.

This sequence joins TRBV15 and TRBJ2-5; D is undetermined. With the DNA end fitting TRBJ2-7 better, the J assignment may be wrong. Germline V gene lookup returns CDR1 LNHNV and CDR2 YYDKDF (reference sequence). The CDR3 loop spans 13 amino acids. The CDR3 sequence: CATSRDLPYEQYF. In DNA form, the CDR3 reads TGTGCCACCAGCAGAGATCTCCCCTACGAGCAGTACTTC.

This chain connects TRBV5-8 to TRBJ2-5, with 9 bases fitting TRBD2. Trimming took 2 bases from V and 5 from J; bases not matched to a gene: 7. This CDR3 is built from 15 residues. Germline assignment: CDR1 SGHTS and CDR2 YDEGEE. CDR3 region: CASSFGPAGGETQYF. The DNA of the CDR3 is TGTGCCAGCAGCTTCGGCCCCGCGGGGGGGGAGACCCAGTACTTC.

This chain uses TRBV4-3 with TRBJ2-3, with TRBD2 matching 7 bases. With V trimmed by 1 base and J by 0 bases, 4 bases remained unmatched. The CDR3 extends over 16 amino acids. CDR1 and CDR2 from the germline V gene are LGHNA and YSLEER. CDR3 loop: CASSQVATSSTDTQYF. The CDR3 nucleotides read TGCGCCAGCAGCCAAGTGGCGACTAGCAGCACAGATACGCAGTATTTT.

The genes are TRBV6-1 and TRBJ1-1, with 8 bases that match TRBD1. The V and J ends lost 1 base and 5 bases, in that order; junction bases with no gene match: 9. The CDR3 has 16 residues. Germline values: CDR1 MNHNS, CDR2 SASEGT. In nucleotides, the CDR3 is TGTGCCAGCAGTGAAGGGAGAATCAGGACAGGGACTGAAGCTTTCTTT. It is translated as CASSEGRIRTGTEAFF.

The chain combines TRBV11-2 with TRBJ2-7, with 8 positions matching TRBD2. The CDR3 consists of 17 residues. Germline lookup yields CDR1 SGHAT and CDR2 FQNNGV. After removal of 0 bases from V and 3 bases from J, the junction contained 10 bases not matched to a gene. The CDR3 DNA reads TGTGCCAGCAGCTTAGATGCCAGCGGGAGACTGTACTACGAGCAGTACTTC. Translating it yields CASSLDASGRLYYEQYF.

The genes are TRBV6-5 and TRBJ2-1; the D gene is possibly TRBD2 (5 bases). CDR1 and CDR2 (germline): MNHEY, SVGAGI. Trimming cost V 2 bases and J 10 bases, with 12 bases left between them. The CDR3 is 13 residues long. CDR3 amino acids: CASSYRRAMEQFF. In DNA, the CDR3 is TGTGCCAGCAGTTACAGGCGGGCCATGGAGCAGTTCTTC.

This clone appeared a single time. The genes are TRBV5-1 and TRBJ2-7, with 11 bases identical to TRBD2. This CDR3 is built from 15 residues. In germline, CDR1 is SGHRS, CDR2 YFSETQ. V gave up 4 bases and J gave up 2 bases; unmatched junction bases: 5. CDR3 amino acids: CASSRLTSGAYEQYF. CDR3 DNA sequence: TGCGCCAGCAGCCGGCTGACTAGCGGGGCCTACGAGCAGTACTTC.

V is TRBV19 and J is TRBJ2-5; 7 bases map to TRBD1. Germline assignment: CDR1 LNHDA and CDR2 SQIVND (reference sequence). This CDR3 contains 18 residues. With 1 base clipped from V and 1 base from J, the junction kept 12 bases outside the gene matches. CDR3 region: CASSIVFSRQGFQETQYF. As DNA, the CDR3 is TGTGCCAGTAGTATAGTGTTTTCGCGACAGGGCTTCCAAGAGACCCAGTACTTC. The whole variable domain, filled in from reference TRBV19 and TRBJ2-5, reads DGGITQSPKYLFRKEGQNVTLSCEQNLNHDAMYWYRQDPGQGLRLIYYSQIVNDFQKGDIAEGYSVSREKKESFPLTVTSAQKNPTAFYLCASSIVFSRQGFQETQYFGPGTRLLVL.

The rearrangement links TRBV6-1 to TRBJ1-3, with D unclear. There are 16 residues in the CDR3. CDR1 and CDR2 from the germline V gene are MNHNS and SASEGT. V dropped 3 bases and J dropped 2 bases, with 14 bases sitting between them. DNA of the CDR3: TGTGCCAGCAGTGATAGTATTGCCTATGCTGGAAACACCATATATTTT. Translation gives CASSDSIAYAGNTIYF.

The V gene is TRBV9, the J gene TRBJ2-5; weak D call: TRBD2 (5 bases). The ends were cut back, 2 bases at V and 1 base at J, with 12 bases in the middle. The CDR3 extends over 15 amino acids. The germline V gene encodes CDR1 SGDLS and CDR2 YYNGEE. CDR3 amino acids: CASSVTGGRQETQYF. In DNA form, the CDR3 reads TGTGCCAGCAGCGTCACGGGCGGGCGCCAAGAGACCCAGTACTTC.

This chain uses TRBV25-1 with TRBJ1-4, with 9 bases matching TRBD1. The length of the CDR3 is 15 residues. Trimming removed 3 bases from V and 7 bases from J; junction bases left unmatched: 6. Germline V gene lookup returns CDR1 MGHDK and CDR2 SYGVNS. CDR3 sequence (DNA): TGTGCCAGCAGTGATTGGGGACAGGGTGGTGAAAAACTGTTTTTT. It is translated as CASSDWGQGGEKLFF.

The chain combines TRBV27 with TRBJ2-3, with D possibly TRBD2 on 6 matching bases. Trimming removed 9 bases from V and 4 bases from J, with 17 bases in between. Germline CDR1 reads MNHEY; CDR2 reads SMNVEV (reference sequence). The CDR3 is 14 amino acids. The CDR3 here is CASRSGRGADTQYF. The CDR3 nucleotides are TGTGCCAGTCGATCCGGGAGAGGGGCAGATACGCAGTATTTT.

The V and J genes are TRBV5-1 and TRBJ2-5; D gene ambiguous. This CDR3 region has 13 residues. Germline V gives CDR1 SGHRS, CDR2 YFSETQ. The germline V and J ends were trimmed by 1 base and 1 base, with 5 bases remaining between them. CDR3 nucleotides: TGCGCCAGCAGCTTGAACACCCAAGAGACCCAGTACTTC. Translated, it gives CASSLNTQETQYF.

The chain combines TRBV7-2 with TRBJ2-6; a weak D match, TRBD1 (5 bases). Trimming took off 9 bases at V and 0 bases at J, with 12 bases between the two ends. Germline V CDR1 and CDR2: SGHTA, FQGNSA. The CDR3 covers 15 residues. The CDR3 region has the DNA TGTGCCAGTCACCTTGACAGCTCTGGGGCCAACGTCCTGACTTTC. Translation: CASHLDSSGANVLTF.

This clone was seen only a few times. The chain combines TRBV6-6 with TRBJ1-1; unclear D gene. Trimming shortened V by 1 base and J by 1 base, and 7 bases separated the two germline ends. The V gene's germline CDR1 is MNHNY and CDR2 SVGAGI (reference sequence). The CDR3 extends over 14 amino acids. The CDR3 region is CASSYFPGNTEAFF. The CDR3, as DNA: TGTGCCAGCAGTTACTTCCCGGGGAACACTGAAGCTTTCTTT.

A word on this clone: One end of the junction does not line up with germline, which may come from a read error. V usage is TRBV7-9 and J usage is TRBJ2-5; D gene unclear. This CDR3 has 12 amino acids. From germline, CDR1 is SEHNR and CDR2 FQNEAQ (reference sequence). CDR3 DNA: TGTTCCAGCAGCTTAGTACAAGAGACCCAGTACTTC. Amino acids: CSSSLVQETQYF.

This chain links TRBV11-3 with TRBJ2-7, with D unresolved. CDR1 and CDR2 (germline): SGHNT, YENEEA. The CDR3 is 13 residues long. The ends were cut back, 1 base at V and 3 bases at J, with 7 bases in the middle. The CDR3 DNA reads as TGTGCCAGCAGCTTAGGGGCCCTCTACGAGCAGTACTTC. Protein product: CASSLGALYEQYF.